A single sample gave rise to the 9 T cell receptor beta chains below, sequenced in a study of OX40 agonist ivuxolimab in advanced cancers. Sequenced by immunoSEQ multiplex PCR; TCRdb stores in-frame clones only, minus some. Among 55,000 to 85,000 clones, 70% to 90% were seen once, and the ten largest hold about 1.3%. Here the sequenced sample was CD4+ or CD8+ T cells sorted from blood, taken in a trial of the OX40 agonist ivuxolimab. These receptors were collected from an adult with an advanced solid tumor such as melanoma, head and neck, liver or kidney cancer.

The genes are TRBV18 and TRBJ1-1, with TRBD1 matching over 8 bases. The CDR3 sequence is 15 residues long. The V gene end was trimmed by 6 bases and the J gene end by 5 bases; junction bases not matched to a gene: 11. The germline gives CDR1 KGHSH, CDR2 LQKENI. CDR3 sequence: CASSGTGQADTEAFF. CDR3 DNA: TGTGCCAGCTCGGGGACGGGACAGGCGGATACTGAAGCTTTCTTT.

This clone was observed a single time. The CDR3 reads CASSLRGGQDYEQYF. Here the CDR3 DNA reads TGTGCCAGCAGCCTTAGAGGGGGACAGGACTACGAGCAGTACTTC. The rearrangement links TRBV11-3 to TRBJ2-5; 8 bases are shared with TRBD1. TRBJ2-7 matches the DNA end more closely, so the J call is doubtful. The CDR3 loop spans 15 amino acids. Germline V gene lookup returns CDR1 SGHNT and CDR2 YENEEA.

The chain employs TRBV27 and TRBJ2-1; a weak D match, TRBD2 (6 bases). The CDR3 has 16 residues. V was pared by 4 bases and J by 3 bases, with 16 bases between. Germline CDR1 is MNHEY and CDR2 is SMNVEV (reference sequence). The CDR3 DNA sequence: TGTGCCAGCAGTTCCCGCCGCCTAGCGCACTACAATGAGCAGTTCTTC. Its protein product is CASSSRRLAHYNEQFF.

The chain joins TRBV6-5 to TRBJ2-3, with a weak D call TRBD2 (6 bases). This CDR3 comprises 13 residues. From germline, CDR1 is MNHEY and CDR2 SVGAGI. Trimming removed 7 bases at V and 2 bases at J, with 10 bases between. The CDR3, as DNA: TGTGCCAGCACAGGGAGGTTCACAGATACGCAGTATTTT. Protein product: CASTGRFTDTQYF.

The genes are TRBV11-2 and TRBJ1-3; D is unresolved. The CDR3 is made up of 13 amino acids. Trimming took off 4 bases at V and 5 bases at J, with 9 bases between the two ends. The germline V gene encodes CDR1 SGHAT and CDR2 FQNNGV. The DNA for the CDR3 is TGTGCCAGCAGCTCTCCTGGACGAAACACCATATATTTT. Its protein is CASSSPGRNTIYF.

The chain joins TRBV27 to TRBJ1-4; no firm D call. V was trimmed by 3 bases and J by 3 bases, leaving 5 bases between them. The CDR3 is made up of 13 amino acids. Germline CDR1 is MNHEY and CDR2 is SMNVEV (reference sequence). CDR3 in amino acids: CASSFQPNEKLFF. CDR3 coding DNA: TGTGCCAGCAGTTTTCAGCCTAATGAAAAACTGTTTTTT.

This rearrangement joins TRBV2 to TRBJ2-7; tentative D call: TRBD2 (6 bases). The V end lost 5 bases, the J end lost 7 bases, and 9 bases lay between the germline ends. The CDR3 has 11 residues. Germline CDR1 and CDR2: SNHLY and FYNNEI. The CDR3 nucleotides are TGTGCCAGCAGTCGGGAGCTAGAGCAGTACTTC. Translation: CASSRELEQYF.

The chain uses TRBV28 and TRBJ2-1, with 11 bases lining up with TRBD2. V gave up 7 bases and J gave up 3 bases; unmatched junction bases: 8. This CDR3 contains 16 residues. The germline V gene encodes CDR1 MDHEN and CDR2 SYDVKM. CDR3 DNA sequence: TGTGCCAGCACCCTTAGCGGGAGGGCTCTCTACAATGAGCAGTTCTTC. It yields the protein CASTLSGRALYNEQFF.

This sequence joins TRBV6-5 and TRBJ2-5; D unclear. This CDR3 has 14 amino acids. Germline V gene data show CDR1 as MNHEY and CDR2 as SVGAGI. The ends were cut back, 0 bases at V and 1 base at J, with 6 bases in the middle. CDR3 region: CASSYSGPQETQYF. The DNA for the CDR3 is TGTGCCAGCAGTTACTCTGGCCCCCAAGAGACCCAGTACTTC.